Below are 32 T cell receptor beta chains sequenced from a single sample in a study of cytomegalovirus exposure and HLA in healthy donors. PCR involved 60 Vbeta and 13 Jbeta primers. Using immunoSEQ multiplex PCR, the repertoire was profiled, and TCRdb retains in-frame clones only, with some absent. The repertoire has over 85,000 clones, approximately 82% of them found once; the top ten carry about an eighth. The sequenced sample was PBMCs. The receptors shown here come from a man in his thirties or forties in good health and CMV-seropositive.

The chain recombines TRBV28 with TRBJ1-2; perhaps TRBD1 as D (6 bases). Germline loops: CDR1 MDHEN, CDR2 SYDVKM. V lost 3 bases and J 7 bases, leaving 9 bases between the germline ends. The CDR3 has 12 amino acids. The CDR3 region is CASSFTGSGYTF. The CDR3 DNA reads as TGTGCCAGCAGTTTCACAGGGAGTGGCTACACCTTC.

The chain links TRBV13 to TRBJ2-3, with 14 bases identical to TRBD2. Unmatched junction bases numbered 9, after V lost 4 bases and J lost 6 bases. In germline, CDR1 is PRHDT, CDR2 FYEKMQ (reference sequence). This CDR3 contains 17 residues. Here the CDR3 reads CASSSPRLAGGRDTQYF. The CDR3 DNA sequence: TGTGCCAGCAGCTCGCCTCGACTAGCGGGGGGGCGGGATACGCAGTATTTT.

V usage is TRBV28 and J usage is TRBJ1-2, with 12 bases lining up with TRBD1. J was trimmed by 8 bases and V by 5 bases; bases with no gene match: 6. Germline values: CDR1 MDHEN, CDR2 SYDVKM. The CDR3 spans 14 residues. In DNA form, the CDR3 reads TGTGCCAGCAGTGGGACAGGGGGCCTCTTGGGCTACACCTTC. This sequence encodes CASSGTGGLLGYTF.

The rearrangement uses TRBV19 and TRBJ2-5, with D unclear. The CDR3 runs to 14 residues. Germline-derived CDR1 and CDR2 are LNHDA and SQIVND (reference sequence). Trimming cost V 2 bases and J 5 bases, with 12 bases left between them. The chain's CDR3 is CASSISDQVETQYF. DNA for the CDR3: TGTGCCAGTAGTATATCTGATCAGGTGGAGACCCAGTACTTC.

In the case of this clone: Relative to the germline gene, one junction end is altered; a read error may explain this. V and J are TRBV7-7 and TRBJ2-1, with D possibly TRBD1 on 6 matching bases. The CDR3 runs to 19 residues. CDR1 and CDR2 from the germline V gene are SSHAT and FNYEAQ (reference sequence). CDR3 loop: CASSLEPTSGASSYNEQFF. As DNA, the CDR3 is TGTGCTAGCAGCTTAGAACCCACGTCAGGGGCTAGCTCCTACAATGAGCAGTTCTTC.

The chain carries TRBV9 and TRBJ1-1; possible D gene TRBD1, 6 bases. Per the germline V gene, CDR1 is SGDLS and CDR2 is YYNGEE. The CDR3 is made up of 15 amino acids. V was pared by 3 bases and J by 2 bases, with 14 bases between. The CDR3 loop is CASSALGQQNTEAFF. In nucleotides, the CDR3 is TGTGCCAGCAGCGCCCTTGGACAGCAAAACACTGAAGCTTTCTTT.

Written as DNA, the CDR3 is TGCAGCGTTGAACGGGGAACTACCTATGGCTACACCTTC. Amino acid sequence: CSVERGTTYGYTF. V usage is TRBV29-1 and J usage is TRBJ1-2, with no clear D. Trimming stripped 2 bases from V and 4 bases from J, with 11 bases between. The CDR3 is 13 residues long. Germline CDR1 reads SQVTM; CDR2 reads ANQGSEA.

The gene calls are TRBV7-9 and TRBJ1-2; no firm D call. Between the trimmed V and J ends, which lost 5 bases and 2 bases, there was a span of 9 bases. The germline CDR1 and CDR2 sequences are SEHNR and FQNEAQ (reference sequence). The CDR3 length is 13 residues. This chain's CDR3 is CASSKTGNYGYTF. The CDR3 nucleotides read TGTGCCAGCAGCAAGACGGGGAACTATGGCTACACCTTC.

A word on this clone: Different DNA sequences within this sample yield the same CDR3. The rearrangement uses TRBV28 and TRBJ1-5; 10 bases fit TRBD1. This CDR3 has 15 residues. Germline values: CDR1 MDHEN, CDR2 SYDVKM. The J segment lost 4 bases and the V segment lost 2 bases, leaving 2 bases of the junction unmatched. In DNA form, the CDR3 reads TGTGCCAGCAGTTTAGGGGACAGGGGAAATCAGCCCCAGCATTTT. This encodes CASSLGDRGNQPQHF.

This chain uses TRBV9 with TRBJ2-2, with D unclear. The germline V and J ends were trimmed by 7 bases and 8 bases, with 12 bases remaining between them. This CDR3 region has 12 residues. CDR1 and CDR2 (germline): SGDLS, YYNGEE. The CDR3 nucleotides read TGTGCCAGCGGAGAACCACCGGGGGAGCTGTTTTTT. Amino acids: CASGEPPGELFF.

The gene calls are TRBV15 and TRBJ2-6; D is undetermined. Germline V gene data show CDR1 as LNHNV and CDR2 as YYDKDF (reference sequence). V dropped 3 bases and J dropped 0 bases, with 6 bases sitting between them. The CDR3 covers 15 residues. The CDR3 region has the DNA TGTGCCACCAGCAGCCCTTCCTCTGGGGCCAACGTCCTGACTTTC. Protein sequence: CATSSPSSGANVLTF.

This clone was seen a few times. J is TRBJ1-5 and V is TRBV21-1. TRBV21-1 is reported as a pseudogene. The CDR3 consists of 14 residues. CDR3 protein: CASSKGRGNRPQHF. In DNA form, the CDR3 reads TGTGCCAGCAGCAAAGGTAGAGGGAATCGGCCCCAGCATTTT.

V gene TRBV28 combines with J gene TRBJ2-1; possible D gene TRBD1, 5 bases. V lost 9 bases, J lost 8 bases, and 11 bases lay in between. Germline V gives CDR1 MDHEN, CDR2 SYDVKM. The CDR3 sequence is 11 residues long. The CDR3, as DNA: TGTGCCAGTAACCAGGGCCATGAGCAGTTCTTC. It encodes CASNQGHEQFF.

The DNA for the CDR3 is TGTGCCAGCTCACTTCCGGGGGAGACCAAAAACATTCAGTACTTC. Translated, it gives CASSLPGETKNIQYF. This chain links TRBV18 with TRBJ2-4; D perhaps matches TRBD2 (6 bases). Trimming took 4 bases from V and 2 from J, leaving 12 bases between them. This CDR3 has 15 residues. Germline V CDR1 and CDR2: KGHSH, LQKENI.

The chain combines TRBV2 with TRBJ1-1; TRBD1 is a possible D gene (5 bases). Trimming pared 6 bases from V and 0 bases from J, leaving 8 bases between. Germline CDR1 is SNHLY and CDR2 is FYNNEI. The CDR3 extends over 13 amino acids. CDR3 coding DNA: TGTGCCAGCAGGGGACTGATGAACACTGAAGCTTTCTTT. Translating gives CASRGLMNTEAFF.

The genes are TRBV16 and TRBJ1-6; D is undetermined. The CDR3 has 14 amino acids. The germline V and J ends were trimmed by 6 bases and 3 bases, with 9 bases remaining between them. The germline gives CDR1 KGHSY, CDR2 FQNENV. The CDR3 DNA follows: TGTGCCAGCAGATTGACGGGCTATAATTCACCCCTCCACTTT. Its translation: CASRLTGYNSPLHF.

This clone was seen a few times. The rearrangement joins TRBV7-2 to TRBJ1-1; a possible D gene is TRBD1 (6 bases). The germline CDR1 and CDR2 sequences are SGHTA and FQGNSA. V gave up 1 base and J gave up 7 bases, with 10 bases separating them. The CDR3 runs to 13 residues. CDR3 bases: TGTGCCAGCAGCTTAGGGACAGAGAATGAAGCTTTCTTT. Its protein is CASSLGTENEAFF. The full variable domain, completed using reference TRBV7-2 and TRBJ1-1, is GAGVSQSPSNKVTEKGKDVELRCDPISGHTALYWYRQSLGQGLEFLIYFQGNSAPDKSGLPSDRFSAERTGGSVSTLTIQRTQQEDSAVYLCASSLGTENEAFFGQGTRLTVV.

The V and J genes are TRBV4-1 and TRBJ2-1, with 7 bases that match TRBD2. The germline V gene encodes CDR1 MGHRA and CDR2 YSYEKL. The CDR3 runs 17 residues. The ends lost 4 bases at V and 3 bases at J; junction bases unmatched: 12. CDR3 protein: CASSRLGGGGFYNEQFF. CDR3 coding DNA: TGCGCCAGCAGCCGGCTGGGTGGCGGGGGTTTCTACAATGAGCAGTTCTTC.

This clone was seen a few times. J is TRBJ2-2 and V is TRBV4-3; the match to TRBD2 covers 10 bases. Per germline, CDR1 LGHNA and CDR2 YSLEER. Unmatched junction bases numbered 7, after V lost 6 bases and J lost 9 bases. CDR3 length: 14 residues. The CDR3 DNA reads TGCGCCAGCAGTCACGAGCGGGGGGGCTGGGAGCTGTTTTTT. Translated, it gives CASSHERGGWELFF.

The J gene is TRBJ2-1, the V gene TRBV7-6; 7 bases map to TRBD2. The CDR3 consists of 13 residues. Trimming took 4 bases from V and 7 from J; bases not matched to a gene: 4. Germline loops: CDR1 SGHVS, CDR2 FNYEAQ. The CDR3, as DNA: TGTGCCAGCAGCTCAGCGGGGAGTAATGAGCAGTTCTTC. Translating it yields CASSSAGSNEQFF.

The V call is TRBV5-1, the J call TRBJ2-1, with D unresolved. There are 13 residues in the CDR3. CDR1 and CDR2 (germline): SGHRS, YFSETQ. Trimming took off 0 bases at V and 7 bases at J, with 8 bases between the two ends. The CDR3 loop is CASSLEPPNEQFF. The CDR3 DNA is TGCGCCAGCAGCTTGGAGCCGCCAAATGAGCAGTTCTTC.

Here the CDR3 DNA reads TGTGCCAGCAGCCAAGATCCAGGGGGCCACGGGCCCCAGCATTTT. Translated: CASSQDPGGHGPQHF. The chain employs TRBV4-2 and TRBJ1-5, with 8 bases that match TRBD1. V was pared by 0 bases and J by 9 bases, with 7 bases of the junction left unmatched. The CDR3 extends over 15 amino acids. Germline V gene data show CDR1 as LGHNA and CDR2 as YNFKEQ.

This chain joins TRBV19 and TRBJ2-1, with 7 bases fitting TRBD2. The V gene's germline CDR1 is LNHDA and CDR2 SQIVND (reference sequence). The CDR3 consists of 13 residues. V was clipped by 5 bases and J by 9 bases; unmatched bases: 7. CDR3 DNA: TGTGCCAGTAGTCCAAGAGCGGGGAGTGAGCAGTTCTTC. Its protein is CASSPRAGSEQFF.

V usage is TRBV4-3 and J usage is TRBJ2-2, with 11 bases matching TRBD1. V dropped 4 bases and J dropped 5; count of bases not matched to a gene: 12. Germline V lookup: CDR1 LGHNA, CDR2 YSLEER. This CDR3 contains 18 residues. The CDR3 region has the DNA TGCGCCAGCAGCCGAAAGATAGGGACAGGGGGGTCGACCGGGGAGCTGTTTTTT. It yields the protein CASSRKIGTGGSTGELFF.

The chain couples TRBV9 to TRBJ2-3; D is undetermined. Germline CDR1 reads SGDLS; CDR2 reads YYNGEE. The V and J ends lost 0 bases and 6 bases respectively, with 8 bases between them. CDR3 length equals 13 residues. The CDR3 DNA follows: TGTGCCAGCAGCGTAGCAGGTGGGGATACGCAGTATTTT. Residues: CASSVAGGDTQYF.

The CDR3 loop is CASSSATGSSYEQYF. CDR3 sequence (DNA): TGTGCCAGCAGTTCTGCTACAGGGAGCTCCTACGAGCAGTACTTC. J is TRBJ2-7 and V is TRBV27, with a tentative D call TRBD1 (6 bases). This CDR3 comprises 15 residues. The V gene's germline CDR1 is MNHEY and CDR2 SMNVEV (reference sequence). Trimming took off 4 bases at V and 0 bases at J, with 13 bases between the two ends.

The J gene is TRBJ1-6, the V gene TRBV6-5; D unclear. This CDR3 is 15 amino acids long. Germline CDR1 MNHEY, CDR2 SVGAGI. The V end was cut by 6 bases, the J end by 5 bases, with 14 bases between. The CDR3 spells CASRYSSSDNSPLHF. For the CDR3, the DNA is TGTGCCAGCAGGTACAGTTCGTCGGATAATTCACCCCTCCACTTT.

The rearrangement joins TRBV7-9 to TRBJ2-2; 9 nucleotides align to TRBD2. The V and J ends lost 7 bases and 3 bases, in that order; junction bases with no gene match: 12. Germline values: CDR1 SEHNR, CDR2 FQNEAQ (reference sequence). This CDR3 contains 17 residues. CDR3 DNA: TGTGCCAGCATCCTAGAGTTTAGCGGGGGATACACCGGGGAGCTGTTTTTT. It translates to CASILEFSGGYTGELFF.

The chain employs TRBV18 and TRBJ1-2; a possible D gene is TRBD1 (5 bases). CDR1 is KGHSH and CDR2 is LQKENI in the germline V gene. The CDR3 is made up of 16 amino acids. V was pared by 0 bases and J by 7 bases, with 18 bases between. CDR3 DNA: TGTGCCAGCTCACCACCGATGGCAGGGATAGGTTTTGGCTACACCTTC. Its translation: CASSPPMAGIGFGYTF.

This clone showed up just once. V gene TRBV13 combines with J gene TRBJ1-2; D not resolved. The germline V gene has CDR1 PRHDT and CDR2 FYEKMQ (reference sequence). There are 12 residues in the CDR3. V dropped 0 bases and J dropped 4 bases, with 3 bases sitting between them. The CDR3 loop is CASSLGAYGYTF. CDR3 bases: TGTGCCAGCAGCTTAGGGGCCTATGGCTACACCTTC.

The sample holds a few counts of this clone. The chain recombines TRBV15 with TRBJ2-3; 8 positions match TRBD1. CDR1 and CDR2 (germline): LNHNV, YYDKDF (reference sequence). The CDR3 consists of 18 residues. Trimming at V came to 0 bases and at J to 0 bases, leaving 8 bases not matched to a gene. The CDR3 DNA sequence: TGTGCCACCAGCAGAGATAGGGACAGGAGCACTAGCACAGATACGCAGTATTTT. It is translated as CATSRDRDRSTSTDTQYF.

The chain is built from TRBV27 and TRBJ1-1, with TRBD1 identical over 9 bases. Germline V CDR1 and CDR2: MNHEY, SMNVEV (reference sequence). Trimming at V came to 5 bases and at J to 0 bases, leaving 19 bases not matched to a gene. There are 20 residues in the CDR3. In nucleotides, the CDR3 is TGTGCCAGCAGTCCACTTAAGACCGGGACAGGGTCGGGATTGAACACTGAAGCTTTCTTT. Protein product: CASSPLKTGTGSGLNTEAFF.